The 31 T cell receptor beta chains listed next were all sequenced from one sample in a study of glioma-infiltrating T cells after dendritic cell vaccination. Measured with immunoSEQ multiplex PCR; TCRdb has only the in-frame clones, and not every one. The data show tens of thousands of clones, 85% seen once. Time point described: after dendritic cell vaccination, including at tumor progression/relapse. This specimen consisted of blood, obtained after dendritic cell vaccination. These receptors came from a human donor with glioblastoma.

J is TRBJ1-5 and V is TRBV18, with 8 bases aligning to TRBD1. Germline values: CDR1 KGHSH, CDR2 LQKENI. With 3 bases clipped from V and 7 bases from J, the junction kept 5 bases outside the gene matches. The CDR3 spans 14 residues. The CDR3 loop is CASSPQGAQQPQHF. CDR3 bases: TGTGCCAGCTCACCTCAGGGGGCACAACAGCCCCAGCATTTT.

CDR3 bases: TGTGCCAGCAGCCGACCCTCGGACAGAACTTATAGCAATCAGCCCCAGCATTTT. It translates to CASSRPSDRTYSNQPQHF. The V and J genes are TRBV13 and TRBJ1-5; D is possibly TRBD1 (6 bases). Germline loops: CDR1 PRHDT, CDR2 FYEKMQ (reference sequence). The CDR3 spans 18 residues. Trimming removed 5 bases from V and 0 bases from J, with 20 bases in between.

The V call is TRBV11-2, the J call TRBJ2-4, with D possibly matching TRBD1 (7 bases). Germline V lookup: CDR1 SGHAT, CDR2 FQNNGV. This CDR3 has 14 amino acids. V was shortened by 3 bases and J by 9 bases, with 15 bases between the two germline ends. The CDR3 bases are TGTGCCAGCAGCTTTCGGCGGCAGGGGGGCATTCAGTACTTC. It yields the protein CASSFRRQGGIQYF.

The chain recombines TRBV11-3 with TRBJ2-1; a weak D match, TRBD1 (5 bases). The V end lost 0 bases, the J end lost 0 bases, and 6 bases lay between the germline ends. This CDR3 spans 15 amino acids. Germline V CDR1 and CDR2: SGHNT, YENEEA. The CDR3 DNA reads TGTGCCAGCAGCTTAGATCAGGGCTCCTACAATGAGCAGTTCTTC. Translation gives CASSLDQGSYNEQFF.

The gene calls are TRBV7-2 and TRBJ1-2; no clear D gene. CDR3 length: 12 amino acids. Germline V gene data show CDR1 as SGHTA and CDR2 as FQGNSA. The V and J ends lost 4 bases and 9 bases respectively, with 12 bases between them. The CDR3 sequence is CASSSDAGSYTF. The CDR3 DNA follows: TGTGCCAGCAGCTCAGACGCGGGAAGCTACACCTTC.

In this sample, this clone turned up a few times. The chain combines TRBV5-6 with TRBJ1-4, with 7 bases identical to TRBD1. Germline CDR1 SGHDT, CDR2 YYEEEE. V gave up 4 bases and J gave up 6 bases; unmatched junction bases: 9. The CDR3 consists of 15 residues. As DNA, the CDR3 is TGTGCCAGCAGCCCAGGGACAGCTGGCCATGAAAAACTGTTTTTT. Amino acid sequence: CASSPGTAGHEKLFF.

This chain uses TRBV19 with TRBJ2-1; TRBD2 aligns across 13 bases. Trimming cost V 1 base and J 7 bases; bases outside gene matches: 1. There are 15 residues in the CDR3. The germline V gene encodes CDR1 LNHDA and CDR2 SQIVND (reference sequence). In DNA, the CDR3 is TGTGCCAGTAGTATAGGGACTAGCGGGAGTAATGAGCAGTTCTTC. Translated, it gives CASSIGTSGSNEQFF.

This sequence joins TRBV6-5 and TRBJ2-1; TRBD1 matches at 7 bases. V was clipped by 6 bases and J by 1 base; unmatched bases: 6. Germline assignment: CDR1 MNHEY and CDR2 SVGAGI. The length of the CDR3 is 15 residues. Here the CDR3 reads CASRRKGASYNEQFF. CDR3 nucleotide sequence: TGTGCCAGCAGACGGAAGGGGGCATCCTACAATGAGCAGTTCTTC.

The chain carries TRBV2 and TRBJ2-7; 9 positions agree with TRBD1. The CDR3 totals 17 residues. Trimming cost V 7 bases and J 2 bases; bases outside gene matches: 15. Germline CDR1 SNHLY, CDR2 FYNNEI. The CDR3 region is CASTPGQGYTGAYEQYF. CDR3 bases: TGTGCCAGCACACCGGGACAGGGATATACAGGGGCCTACGAGCAGTACTTC.

This chain uses TRBV27 with TRBJ2-7, with 7 positions matching TRBD1. The CDR3 contains 12 residues. The ends lost 6 bases at V and 6 bases at J; junction bases unmatched: 5. CDR1 is MNHEY, CDR2 SMNVEV, per germline (reference sequence). CDR3 amino acids: CASSVTGVEQYF. The DNA of the CDR3 is TGTGCCAGCAGCGTTACAGGGGTCGAGCAGTACTTC.

V and J are TRBV15 and TRBJ1-4; D remains unclear. CDR3 length: 14 residues. Trimming removed 9 bases from V and 0 bases from J, with 11 bases in between. Germline lookup yields CDR1 LNHNV and CDR2 YYDKDF (reference sequence). CDR3 DNA sequence: TGTGCCACTAGGACTGTCGCAACTAATGAAAAACTGTTTTTT. This encodes CATRTVATNEKLFF.

This clone was seen at least ten times. The V call is TRBV15, the J call TRBJ1-5, with D unclear. The V and J ends lost 0 bases and 0 bases respectively, with 3 bases between them. CDR3 length: 14 residues. Germline assignment: CDR1 LNHNV and CDR2 YYDKDF (reference sequence). The DNA of the CDR3 is TGTGCCACCAGCAGAGACAGTAGCAATCAGCCCCAGCATTTT. Its protein product is CATSRDSSNQPQHF.

The CDR3 loop is CASSGDYLSLAKNIQYF. The CDR3 DNA reads as TGTGCCAGCAGTGGAGACTACCTGAGTTTAGCCAAAAACATTCAGTACTTC. The chain couples TRBV2 to TRBJ2-4, with a tentative D call TRBD2 (5 bases). Germline V gives CDR1 SNHLY, CDR2 FYNNEI. V shed 4 bases and J shed 0 bases, with 16 bases lying between them. This CDR3 region has 17 residues.

V is TRBV6-5 and J is TRBJ2-3; 10 bases align to TRBD2. CDR3 size: 15 residues. J gave up 4 bases and V 3 bases, and 4 bases lay outside the gene matches. Germline CDR1 is MNHEY and CDR2 is SVGAGI. The CDR3 here is CASSYSLAGADTQYF. As DNA, the CDR3 is TGTGCCAGCAGTTATAGTCTAGCGGGAGCAGATACGCAGTATTTT.

V and J are TRBV7-9 and TRBJ1-6; 9 bases match TRBD1. The CDR3 has 18 amino acids. Germline V CDR1 and CDR2: SEHNR, FQNEAQ (reference sequence). V trimming: 3 bases; J trimming: 2 bases; junction bases outside the gene matches: 8. DNA for the CDR3: TGTGCCAGCAGCTTTGGCCAAGGGACAGGGACCTATAATTCACCCCTCCACTTT. Translating gives CASSFGQGTGTYNSPLHF.

The rearrangement links TRBV2 to TRBJ2-7; 12 bases match TRBD2. Trimming took 5 bases from V and 2 from J; bases not matched to a gene: 10. The CDR3 has 17 amino acids. The germline gives CDR1 SNHLY, CDR2 FYNNEI. In DNA form, the CDR3 reads TGTGCCAGCAGTCCGGGACTAGCGGGCCCCGGACCCTACGAGCAGTACTTC. Its protein product is CASSPGLAGPGPYEQYF.

The rearrangement uses TRBV7-9 and TRBJ2-1, with 8 bases aligning to TRBD2. This CDR3 region has 16 residues. Unmatched junction bases numbered 5, after V lost 2 bases and J lost 2 bases. In germline, CDR1 is SEHNR, CDR2 FQNEAQ (reference sequence). CDR3 region: CASSLSGGAAYNEQFF. The DNA of the CDR3 is TGTGCCAGCAGCTTATCCGGGGGGGCCGCCTACAATGAGCAGTTCTTC.

The rearrangement uses TRBV11-2 and TRBJ2-5; the match to TRBD2 covers 8 bases. After removal of 1 base from V and 3 bases from J, the junction contained 7 bases not matched to a gene. Per germline, CDR1 SGHAT and CDR2 FQNNGV. The CDR3 is made up of 16 amino acids. The CDR3 spells CASSLGFGTREETQYF. CDR3 bases: TGTGCCAGCAGCTTAGGGTTCGGGACTAGAGAAGAGACCCAGTACTTC.

The chain is built from TRBV27 and TRBJ2-7, with 9 bases matching TRBD2. Germline-derived CDR1 and CDR2 are MNHEY and SMNVEV (reference sequence). The CDR3 has 16 residues. Losses at the gene ends were 5 bases for V and 3 bases for J; bases not matched to a gene: 11. CDR3 nucleotides: TGTGCCAGCAGTCTCTTGACTAGCGGTACGAACTACGAGCAGTACTTC. Protein: CASSLLTSGTNYEQYF.

The chain has TRBV7-6 and TRBJ2-3; the D gene is possibly TRBD2 (5 bases). V lost 5 bases, J lost 0 bases, and 15 bases lay in between. The CDR3 spans 16 residues. In germline, CDR1 is SGHVS, CDR2 FNYEAQ. Written as DNA, the CDR3 is TGTGCCAGCAGCCCCTCGCGGGCACCTAGCACAGATACGCAGTATTTT. This gives the protein CASSPSRAPSTDTQYF. Full variable domain (missing parts from reference TRBV7-6 and TRBJ2-3): GAGVSQSPRYKVTKRGQDVALRCDPISGHVSLYWYRQALGQGPEFLTYFNYEAQQDKSGLPNDRFSAERPEGSISTLTIQRTEQRDSAMYRCASSPSRAPSTDTQYFGPGTRLTVL.

The J gene is TRBJ1-5, the V gene TRBV18; TRBD1 matches at 8 bases. The J segment lost 0 bases and the V segment lost 2 bases, leaving 9 bases of the junction unmatched. Germline V gene data show CDR1 as KGHSH and CDR2 as LQKENI. The CDR3 covers 18 residues. CDR3 DNA: TGTGCCAGCTCACCATCCGTGACAGGGGCTTATAGCAATCAGCCCCAGCATTTT. Translating it yields CASSPSVTGAYSNQPQHF.

The chain employs TRBV4-1 and TRBJ2-5; tentative D call: TRBD2 (5 bases). The J call may be mistaken, given a closer DNA end match to TRBJ2-7. Germline values: CDR1 MGHRA, CDR2 YSYEKL. This CDR3 region has 15 residues. The CDR3 DNA is TGCGCCAGCAGCCAAGATAACGGGGAGACCTACGAGCAGTACTTC. Its protein product is CASSQDNGETYEQYF.

The chain recombines TRBV20-1 with TRBJ2-1, with D uncertain. Germline V lookup: CDR1 DFQATT, CDR2 SNEGSKA (reference sequence). The CDR3 consists of 10 residues. V was cut by 6 bases and J by 9 bases, with 9 bases left in between. The CDR3 nucleotides are TGCAGTGCGTCTCGAGTTGAGCAGTTCTTC. Translated: CSASRVEQFF.

This chain uses TRBV5-1 with TRBJ2-5; TRBD1 is a possible D gene (6 bases). This CDR3 spans 16 amino acids. Trimming took 4 bases from V and 4 from J, leaving 20 bases between them. Germline lookup yields CDR1 SGHRS and CDR2 YFSETQ. Here the CDR3 DNA reads TGCGCCAGCAGCCGCTCCCCTTTGGCAGGGGCAGAGACCCAGTACTTC. It yields the protein CASSRSPLAGAETQYF.

The V call is TRBV9, the J call TRBJ2-1; D remains ambiguous. Germline V gene sequence: CDR1 SGDLS, CDR2 YYNGEE. Between the trimmed V and J ends, which lost 6 bases and 0 bases, there was a span of 13 bases. The CDR3 loop spans 15 amino acids. In nucleotides, the CDR3 is TGTGCCAGCACCGAGTTGGAGAGCTCCTACAATGAGCAGTTCTTC. Its translation: CASTELESSYNEQFF.

The rearrangement links TRBV5-1 to TRBJ1-2; TRBD1 matches 9 bases. With 0 bases clipped from V and 2 bases from J, the junction kept 5 bases outside the gene matches. CDR1 is SGHRS, CDR2 YFSETQ, per germline. This CDR3 is built from 16 residues. CDR3 amino acids: CASSLEGTGINYGYTF. The CDR3, as DNA: TGCGCCAGCAGCTTGGAAGGGACAGGGATAAACTATGGCTACACCTTC.

In this sample, this clone turned up once. This chain uses TRBV18 with TRBJ2-4; D may be TRBD2 (5 bases). There are 15 residues in the CDR3. The germline CDR1 and CDR2 sequences are KGHSH and LQKENI. V lost 3 bases and J lost 0, with 9 bases in between. Here the CDR3 DNA reads TGTGCCAGCTCACCCGGGGAACTAGCCAAAAACATTCAGTACTTC. Protein product: CASSPGELAKNIQYF.

The rearrangement uses TRBV4-3 and TRBJ2-1; a possible D gene is TRBD2 (6 bases). This CDR3 comprises 16 residues. Germline CDR1 LGHNA, CDR2 YSLEER. The germline V and J ends were trimmed by 1 base and 3 bases, with 13 bases remaining between them. CDR3 coding DNA: TGCGCCAGCAGCCAAGGCGCGGGGCCGGGCTACAATGAGCAGTTCTTC. Translating it yields CASSQGAGPGYNEQFF.

This chain links TRBV29-1 with TRBJ2-5; 7 bases line up with TRBD2. V shed 4 bases, J shed 5 bases, and the junction held 13 bases outside the gene matches. The germline gives CDR1 SQVTM, CDR2 ANQGSEA. The CDR3 length is 15 residues. CDR3: CSVGPSGGTVETQYF. The DNA for the CDR3 is TGCAGCGTTGGGCCCTCCGGGGGGACTGTGGAGACCCAGTACTTC.

This clone has a count of ten or more. The CDR3 loop reads CASSWRAAEQYF. CDR3 in DNA: TGTGCCAGCAGCTGGCGGGCAGCCGAGCAGTACTTC. The chain employs TRBV4-2 and TRBJ2-7; D is possibly TRBD2 (5 bases). V lost 5 bases to trimming and J lost 6 bases, with 11 bases between them. Germline V gene sequence: CDR1 LGHNA, CDR2 YNFKEQ. The CDR3 sequence is 12 residues long.

The V call is TRBV18, the J call TRBJ1-5; 7 nucleotides align to TRBD1. V dropped 4 bases and J dropped 4; count of bases not matched to a gene: 7. CDR3 length equals 15 residues. Germline V gene sequence: CDR1 KGHSH, CDR2 LQKENI. The DNA for the CDR3 is TGTGCCAGCTCACGAGAACAGGGGATTAATCAGCCCCAGCATTTT. This gives the protein CASSREQGINQPQHF.